Below, 19 T cell receptor beta chains from the same sample are listed, as sequenced in a study of T cell changes during pregnancy in multiple sclerosis. Data came from immunoSEQ multiplex PCR; TCRdb stores just in-frame clones and leaves some out. The repertoire includes 85,000 to 100,000 clones, roughly 90% of them detected once, and about 1.6% sits in the top ten. Sequencing used peripheral blood, obtained in the first trimester of pregnancy. All receptors derive from a female donor with multiple sclerosis, enrolled in a pregnancy study.

The chain links TRBV27 to TRBJ1-4, with TRBD1 matching over 7 bases. The CDR3 extends over 14 amino acids. Per germline, CDR1 MNHEY and CDR2 SMNVEV (reference sequence). Trimming took 0 bases from V and 11 from J; bases not matched to a gene: 6. The CDR3 here is CASSLSTGEGKLFF. CDR3 bases: TGTGCCAGCAGTTTATCTACAGGGGAAGGGAAACTGTTTTTT.

The V and J genes are TRBV13 and TRBJ2-6, with TRBD1 identical over 11 bases. CDR3 length: 17 residues. V shed 3 bases, J shed 1 base, and the junction held 2 bases outside the gene matches. CDR1 is PRHDT, CDR2 FYEKMQ, per germline (reference sequence). In DNA form, the CDR3 reads TGTGCCAGCAGCTTGGGGGACAGGGGGTCTGGGGCCAACGTCCTGACTTTC. It translates to CASSLGDRGSGANVLTF.

This clone was picked up a small number of times. The chain combines TRBV19 with TRBJ1-2; 8 bases are shared with TRBD1. CDR1 is LNHDA, CDR2 SQIVND, per germline (reference sequence). This CDR3 region has 15 residues. Germline trimming cut 7 bases from V and 5 bases from J; bases unmatched to any gene: 12. CDR3 DNA: TGTGCCAGTACCCCAGGTCCAGGGGGCATATATGGCTACACCTTC. Its protein product is CASTPGPGGIYGYTF.

J is TRBJ2-2 and V is TRBV7-9, with TRBD2 matching 11 bases. CDR3 length equals 18 residues. Germline loops: CDR1 SEHNR, CDR2 FQNEAQ (reference sequence). V lost 6 bases, J lost 3 bases, and 12 bases stayed unmatched. CDR3 residues: CASRDTSGRNGYTGELFF. The CDR3 nucleotides read TGTGCCAGCAGGGATACTAGCGGGAGAAATGGGTACACCGGGGAGCTGTTTTTT.

This chain connects TRBV2 to TRBJ2-3; D is uncertain. The CDR3 covers 12 residues. From germline, CDR1 is SNHLY and CDR2 FYNNEI. V dropped 9 bases and J dropped 2 bases, with 9 bases sitting between them. The CDR3 spells CARALLTDTQYF. CDR3 nucleotide sequence: TGTGCCAGGGCCCTCCTCACAGATACGCAGTATTTT.

The chain carries TRBV4-2 and TRBJ1-1; the D gene is possibly TRBD1 (5 bases). CDR3 length: 14 residues. V lost 5 bases and J lost 2, with 12 bases in between. Germline-derived CDR1 and CDR2 are LGHNA and YNFKEQ. The CDR3 sequence: CASSGAWGNTEAFF. The DNA for the CDR3 is TGTGCCAGCAGCGGGGCATGGGGAAACACTGAAGCTTTCTTT.

This chain links TRBV30 with TRBJ1-3; no reliable D call. The CDR3 consists of 13 residues. The V end lost 1 base, the J end lost 0 bases, and 4 bases lay between the germline ends. Germline CDR1 GTSNPN, CDR2 SVGIG (reference sequence). The CDR3 DNA sequence: TGTGCCTGGAGTGACGGCTCTGGAAACACCATATATTTT. Protein: CAWSDGSGNTIYF. Full variable domain (remainder filled in from reference TRBV30 and TRBJ1-3): SQTIHQWPATLVQPVGSPLSLECTVEGTSNPNLYWYRQAAGRGLQLLFYSVGIGQISSEVPQNLSASRPQDRQFILSSKKLLLSDSGFYLCAWSDGSGNTIYFGEGSWLTVV.

The J gene is TRBJ2-7, the V gene TRBV4-2; 9 bases line up with TRBD2. From germline, CDR1 is LGHNA and CDR2 YNFKEQ. The V and J ends lost 5 bases and 0 bases, in that order; junction bases with no gene match: 8. The CDR3 contains 16 residues. For the CDR3, the DNA is TGTGCCAGCAGCTCCACCCTAGCGGGGAGCTCCTACGAGCAGTACTTC. Translated, it gives CASSSTLAGSSYEQYF.

V is TRBV10-1 and J is TRBJ2-1, with TRBD2 as a possible D gene (5 bases). Germline loops: CDR1 WNHNN, CDR2 SYGVQD (reference sequence). Trimming cost V 5 bases and J 5 bases, with 10 bases left between them. The CDR3 sequence is 13 residues long. CDR3 region: CASSKDLDNEQFF. The CDR3 DNA sequence: TGCGCCAGCAGTAAGGACTTAGACAATGAGCAGTTCTTC.

This sequence joins TRBV28 and TRBJ2-1; 10 bases agree with TRBD1. This CDR3 region has 17 residues. Germline V CDR1 and CDR2: MDHEN, SYDVKM. After removal of 6 bases from V and 3 bases from J, the junction contained 11 bases not matched to a gene. DNA of the CDR3: TGTGCCAGCAGCACGATTCACCGGGACAGGGGCTACAATGAGCAGTTCTTC. Its translation is CASSTIHRDRGYNEQFF.

The chain uses TRBV7-6 and TRBJ1-3, with 8 bases identical to TRBD1. Germline V lookup: CDR1 SGHVS, CDR2 FNYEAQ. V gave up 5 bases and J gave up 4 bases; unmatched junction bases: 7. The CDR3 has 15 amino acids. The CDR3 DNA sequence: TGTGCCAGCAGCCCTAGGACAGGGAACGGAAACACCATATATTTT. It translates to CASSPRTGNGNTIYF. Filled out from reference TRBV7-6 and TRBJ1-3, the complete variable domain reads GAGVSQSPRYKVTKRGQDVALRCDPISGHVSLYWYRQALGQGPEFLTYFNYEAQQDKSGLPNDRFSAERPEGSISTLTIQRTEQRDSAMYRCASSPRTGNGNTIYFGEGSWLTVV.

The chain employs TRBV7-6 and TRBJ1-4; TRBD1 agrees at 8 bases. This CDR3 is built from 16 residues. The V gene's germline CDR1 is SGHVS and CDR2 FNYEAQ. The V segment lost 1 base and the J segment 8 bases; nucleotides outside the gene matches: 9. The CDR3 DNA follows: TGTGCCAGCAGCTTAGGACAGGGGCGAATTGACGAAAAACTGTTTTTT. It codes for CASSLGQGRIDEKLFF.

CDR3 residues: CASSSAGGRNTEAFF. The DNA of the CDR3 is TGCGCCAGCAGCTCCGCAGGGGGACGTAACACTGAAGCTTTCTTT. V gene TRBV5-1 combines with J gene TRBJ1-1, with 7 bases that match TRBD1. Germline CDR1 and CDR2: SGHRS and YFSETQ. The CDR3 consists of 15 residues. With 3 bases clipped from V and 2 bases from J, the junction kept 7 bases outside the gene matches.

On this clone itself: This CDR3 is also generated by other DNA sequences in the sample. The rearrangement uses TRBV29-1 and TRBJ2-5, with a tentative D call TRBD2 (6 bases). The V gene's germline CDR1 is SQVTM and CDR2 ANQGSEA. The CDR3 is made up of 10 amino acids. Trimming took 6 bases from V and 4 from J, leaving 6 bases between them. The CDR3 region is CSVGGETQYF. The CDR3, as DNA: TGCAGCGTGGGGGGAGAGACCCAGTACTTC.

The V gene is TRBV18, the J gene TRBJ1-1; D gene uncertain. The length of the CDR3 is 16 residues. V was cut by 3 bases and J by 6 bases, with 20 bases left in between. Germline lookup yields CDR1 KGHSH and CDR2 LQKENI. CDR3 nucleotides: TGTGCCAGCTCACCGCCTTTCTACGAGGGAGTGGCTGAAGCTTTCTTT. Translating it yields CASSPPFYEGVAEAFF.

This clone showed up just once. The rearrangement uses TRBV5-1 and TRBJ2-7, with no clear D. Trimming took 0 bases from V and 3 from J, leaving 7 bases between them. The germline V gene has CDR1 SGHRS and CDR2 YFSETQ. CDR3 size: 13 residues. CDR3 nucleotides: TGCGCCAGCAGCTTGGTTTCCAGCTACGAGCAGTACTTC. It encodes CASSLVSSYEQYF.

The chain couples TRBV29-1 to TRBJ2-5, with 9 bases aligning to TRBD1. This CDR3 is 14 amino acids long. Germline CDR1 and CDR2: SQVTM and ANQGSEA. The V gene end was trimmed by 6 bases and the J gene end by 5 bases; junction bases not matched to a gene: 10. The DNA for the CDR3 is TGCAGCGTGATTAGAGACAGGGGGGAGGAGACCCAGTACTTC. Encoded protein: CSVIRDRGEETQYF.

Sample share makes this clone medium-sized. The genes are TRBV6-4 and TRBJ2-1, with 11 bases matching TRBD2. The CDR3 is 14 amino acids. CDR1 is MRHNA and CDR2 is SNTAGT in the germline V gene. With V trimmed by 2 bases and J by 6 bases, 0 bases remained unmatched. The CDR3 sequence: CASSDGTSGNEQFF. In DNA, the CDR3 is TGTGCCAGCAGTGACGGGACTAGCGGCAATGAGCAGTTCTTC.

The chain carries TRBV19 and TRBJ1-2; D gene uncertain. This CDR3 has 12 residues. Germline CDR1 reads LNHDA; CDR2 reads SQIVND (reference sequence). V dropped 8 bases and J dropped 1 base, with 8 bases sitting between them. The CDR3: CASARVNYGYTF. In DNA form, the CDR3 reads TGTGCCAGTGCGAGGGTTAACTATGGCTACACCTTC.